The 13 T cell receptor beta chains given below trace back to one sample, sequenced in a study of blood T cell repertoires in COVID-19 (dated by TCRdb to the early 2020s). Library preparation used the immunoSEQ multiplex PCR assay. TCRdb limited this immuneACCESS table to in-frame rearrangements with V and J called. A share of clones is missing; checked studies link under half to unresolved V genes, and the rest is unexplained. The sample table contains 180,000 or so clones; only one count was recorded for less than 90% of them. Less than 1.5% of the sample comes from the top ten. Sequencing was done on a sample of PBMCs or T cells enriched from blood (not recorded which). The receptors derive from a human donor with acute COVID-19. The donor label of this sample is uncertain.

The CDR3 bases are TGTGCCAGCAGCCCTATGGAACTAGCGGGCCGCGAGACCCAGTACTTC. Translating it yields CASSPMELAGRETQYF. The J gene is TRBJ2-5, the V gene TRBV7-2, with 9 bases lining up with TRBD2. Germline CDR1 reads SGHTA; CDR2 reads FQGNSA. V shed 5 bases, J shed 5 bases, and the junction held 12 bases outside the gene matches. This CDR3 is built from 16 residues.

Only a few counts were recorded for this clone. The CDR3 region is CASSPSGGLNYGYTF. The CDR3 DNA follows: TGCGCCAGCAGCCCATCAGGGGGCCTCAACTATGGCTACACCTTC. J is TRBJ1-2 and V is TRBV5-1, with TRBD1 identical over 8 bases. This CDR3 is built from 15 residues. V shed 4 bases, J shed 2 bases, and the junction held 7 bases outside the gene matches. Germline lookup yields CDR1 SGHRS and CDR2 YFSETQ.

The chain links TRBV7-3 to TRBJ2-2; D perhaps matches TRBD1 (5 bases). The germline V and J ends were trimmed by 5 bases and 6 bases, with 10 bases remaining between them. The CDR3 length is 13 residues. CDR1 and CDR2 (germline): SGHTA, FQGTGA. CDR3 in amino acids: CASSQGFPGELFF. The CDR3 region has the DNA TGTGCCAGCAGCCAGGGATTTCCCGGGGAGCTGTTTTTT.

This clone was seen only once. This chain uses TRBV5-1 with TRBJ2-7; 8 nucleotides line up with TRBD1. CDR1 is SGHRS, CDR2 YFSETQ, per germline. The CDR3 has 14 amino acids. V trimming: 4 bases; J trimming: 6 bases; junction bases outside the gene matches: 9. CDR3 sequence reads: CASSGVGTGPEQYF. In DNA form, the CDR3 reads TGCGCCAGCAGCGGAGTCGGGACAGGTCCCGAGCAGTACTTC.

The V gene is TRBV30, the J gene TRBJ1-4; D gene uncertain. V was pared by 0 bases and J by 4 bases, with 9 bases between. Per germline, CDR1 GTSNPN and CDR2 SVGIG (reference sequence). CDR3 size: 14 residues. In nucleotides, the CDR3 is TGTGCCTGGAGTGTACGCTCGGGTAATGAAAAACTGTTTTTT. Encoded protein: CAWSVRSGNEKLFF.

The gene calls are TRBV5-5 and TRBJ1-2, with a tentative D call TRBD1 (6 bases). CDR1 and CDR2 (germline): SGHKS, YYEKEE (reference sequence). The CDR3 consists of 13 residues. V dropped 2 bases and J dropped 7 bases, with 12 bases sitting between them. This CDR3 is CASSLQGYSGYTF. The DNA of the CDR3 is TGTGCCAGCAGCTTACAGGGTTACAGTGGCTACACCTTC.

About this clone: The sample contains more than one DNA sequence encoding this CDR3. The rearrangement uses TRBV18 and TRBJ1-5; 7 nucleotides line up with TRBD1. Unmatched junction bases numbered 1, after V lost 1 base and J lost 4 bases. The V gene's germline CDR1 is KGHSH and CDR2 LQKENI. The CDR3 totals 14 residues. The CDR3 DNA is TGTGCCAGCTCACCACAGGGGGCAAATCAGCCCCAGCATTTT. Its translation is CASSPQGANQPQHF.

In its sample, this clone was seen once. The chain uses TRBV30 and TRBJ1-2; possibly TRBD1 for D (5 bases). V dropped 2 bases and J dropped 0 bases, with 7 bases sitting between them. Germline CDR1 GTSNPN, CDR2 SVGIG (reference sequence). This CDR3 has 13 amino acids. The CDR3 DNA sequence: TGTGCCTGGAGTCCGGGGGCTAACTATGGCTACACCTTC. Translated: CAWSPGANYGYTF.

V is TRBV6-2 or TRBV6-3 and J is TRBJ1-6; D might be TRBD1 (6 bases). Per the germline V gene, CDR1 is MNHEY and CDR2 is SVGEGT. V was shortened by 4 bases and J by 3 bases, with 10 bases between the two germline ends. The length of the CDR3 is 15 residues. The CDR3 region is CASSSFRGYNSPLHF. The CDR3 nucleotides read TGTGCCAGCAGTTCATTCAGGGGCTATAATTCACCCCTCCACTTT.

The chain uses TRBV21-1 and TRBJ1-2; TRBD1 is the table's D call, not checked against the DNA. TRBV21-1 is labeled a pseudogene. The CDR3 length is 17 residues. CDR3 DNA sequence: TGTGCCAGCAGCCCAGTAAACCGGGACAGGGCCCGATATGGCTACACCTTC. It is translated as CASSPVNRDRARYGYTF.

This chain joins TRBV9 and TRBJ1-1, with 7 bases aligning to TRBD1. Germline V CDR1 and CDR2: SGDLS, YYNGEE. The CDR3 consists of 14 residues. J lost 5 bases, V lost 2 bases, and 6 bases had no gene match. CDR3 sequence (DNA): TGTGCCAGCAGCGTCGACCAGACAGGGACTGAAGCTTTCTTT. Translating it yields CASSVDQTGTEAFF.

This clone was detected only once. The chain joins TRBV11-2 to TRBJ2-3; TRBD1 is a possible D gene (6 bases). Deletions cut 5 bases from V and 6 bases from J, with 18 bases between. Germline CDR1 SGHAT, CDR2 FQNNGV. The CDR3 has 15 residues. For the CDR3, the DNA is TGTGCCAGCAGCCGAAGCCACAGGGTTTGGGATACGCAGTATTTT. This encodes CASSRSHRVWDTQYF.

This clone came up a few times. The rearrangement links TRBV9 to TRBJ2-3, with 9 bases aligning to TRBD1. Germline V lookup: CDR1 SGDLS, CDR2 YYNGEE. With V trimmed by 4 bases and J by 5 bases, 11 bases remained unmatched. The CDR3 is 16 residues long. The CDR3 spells CASSPRGTGRGDTQYF. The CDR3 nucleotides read TGTGCCAGCAGCCCACGGGGGACAGGGAGGGGAGATACGCAGTATTTT.